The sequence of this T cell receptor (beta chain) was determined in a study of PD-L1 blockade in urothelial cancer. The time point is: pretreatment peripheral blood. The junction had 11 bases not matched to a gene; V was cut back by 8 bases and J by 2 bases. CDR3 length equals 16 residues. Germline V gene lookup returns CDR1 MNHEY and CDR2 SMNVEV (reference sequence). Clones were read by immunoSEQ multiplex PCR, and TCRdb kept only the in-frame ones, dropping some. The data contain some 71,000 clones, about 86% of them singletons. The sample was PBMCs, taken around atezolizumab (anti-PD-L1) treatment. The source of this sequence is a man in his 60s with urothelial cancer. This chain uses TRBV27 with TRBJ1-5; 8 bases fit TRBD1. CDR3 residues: CASPDRGGWGNQPQHF. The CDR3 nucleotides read TGTGCCAGCCCTGACAGGGGAGGATGGGGCAATCAGCCCCAGCATTTT.